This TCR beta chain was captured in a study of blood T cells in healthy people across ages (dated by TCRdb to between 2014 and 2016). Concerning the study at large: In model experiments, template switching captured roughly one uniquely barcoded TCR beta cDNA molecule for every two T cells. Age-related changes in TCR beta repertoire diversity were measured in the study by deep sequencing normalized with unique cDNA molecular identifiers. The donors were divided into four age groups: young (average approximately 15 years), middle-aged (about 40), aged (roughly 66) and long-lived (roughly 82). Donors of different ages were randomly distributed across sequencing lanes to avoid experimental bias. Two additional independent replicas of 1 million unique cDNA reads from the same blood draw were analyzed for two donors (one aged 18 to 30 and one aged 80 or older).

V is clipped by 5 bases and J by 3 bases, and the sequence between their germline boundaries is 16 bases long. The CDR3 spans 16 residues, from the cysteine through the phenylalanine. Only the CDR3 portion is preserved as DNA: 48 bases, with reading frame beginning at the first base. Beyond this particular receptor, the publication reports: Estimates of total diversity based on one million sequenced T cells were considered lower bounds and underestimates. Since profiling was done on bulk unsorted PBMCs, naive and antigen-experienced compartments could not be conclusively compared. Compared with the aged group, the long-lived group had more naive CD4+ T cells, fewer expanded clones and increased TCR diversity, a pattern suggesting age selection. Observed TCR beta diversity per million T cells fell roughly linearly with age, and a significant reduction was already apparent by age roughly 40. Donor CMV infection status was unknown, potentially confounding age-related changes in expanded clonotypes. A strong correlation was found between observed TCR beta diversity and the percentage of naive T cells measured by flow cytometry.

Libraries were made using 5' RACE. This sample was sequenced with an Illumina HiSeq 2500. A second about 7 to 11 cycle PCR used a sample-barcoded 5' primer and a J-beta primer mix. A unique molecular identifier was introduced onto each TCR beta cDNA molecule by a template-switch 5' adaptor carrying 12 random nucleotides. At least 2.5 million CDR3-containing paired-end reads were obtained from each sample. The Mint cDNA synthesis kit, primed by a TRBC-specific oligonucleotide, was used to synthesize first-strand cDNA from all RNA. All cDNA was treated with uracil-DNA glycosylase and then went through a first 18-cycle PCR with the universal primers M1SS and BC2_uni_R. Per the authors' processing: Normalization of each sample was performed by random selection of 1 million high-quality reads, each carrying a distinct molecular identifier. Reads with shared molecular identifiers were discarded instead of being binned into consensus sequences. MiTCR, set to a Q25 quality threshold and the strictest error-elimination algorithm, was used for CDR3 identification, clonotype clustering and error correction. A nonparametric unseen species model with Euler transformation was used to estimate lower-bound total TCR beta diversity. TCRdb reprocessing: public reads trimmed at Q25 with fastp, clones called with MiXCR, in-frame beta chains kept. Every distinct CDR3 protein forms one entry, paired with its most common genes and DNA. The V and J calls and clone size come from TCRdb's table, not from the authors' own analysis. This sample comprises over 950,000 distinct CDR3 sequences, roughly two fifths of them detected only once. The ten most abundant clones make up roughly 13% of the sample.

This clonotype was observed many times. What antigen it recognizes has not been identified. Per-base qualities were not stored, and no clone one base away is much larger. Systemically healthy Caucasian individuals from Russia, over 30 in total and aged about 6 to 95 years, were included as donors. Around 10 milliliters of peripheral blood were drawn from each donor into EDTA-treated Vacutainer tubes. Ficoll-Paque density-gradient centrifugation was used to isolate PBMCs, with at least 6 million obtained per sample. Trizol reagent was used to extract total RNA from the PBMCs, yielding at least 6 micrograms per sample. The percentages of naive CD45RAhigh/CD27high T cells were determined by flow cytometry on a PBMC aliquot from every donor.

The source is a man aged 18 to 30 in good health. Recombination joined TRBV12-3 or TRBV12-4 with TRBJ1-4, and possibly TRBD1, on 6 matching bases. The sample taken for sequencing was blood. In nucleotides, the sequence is TGTGCCAGCAGTCTGGGAGGGGGGACCGCTAATGAAAAACTGTTTTTT. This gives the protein CASSLGGGTANEKLFF.